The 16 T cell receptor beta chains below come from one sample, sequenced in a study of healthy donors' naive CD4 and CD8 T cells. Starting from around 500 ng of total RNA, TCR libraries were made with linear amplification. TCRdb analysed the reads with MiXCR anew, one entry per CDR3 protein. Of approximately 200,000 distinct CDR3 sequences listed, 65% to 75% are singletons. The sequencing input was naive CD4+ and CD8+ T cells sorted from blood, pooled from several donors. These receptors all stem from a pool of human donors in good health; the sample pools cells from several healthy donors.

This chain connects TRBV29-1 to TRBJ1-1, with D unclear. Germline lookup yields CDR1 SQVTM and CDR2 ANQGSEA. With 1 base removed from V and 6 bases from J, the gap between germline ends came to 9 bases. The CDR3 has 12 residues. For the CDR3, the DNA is TGCAGCGTTGAAGGATCGGGCCCTGAAGCTTTCTTT. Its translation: CSVEGSGPEAFF.

CDR3 residues: CSVRGAGVTDTQYF. The CDR3 DNA sequence: TGCAGCGTACGAGGAGCGGGAGTAACAGATACGCAGTATTTT. The chain uses TRBV29-1 and TRBJ2-3, with 8 positions matching TRBD2. This CDR3 region has 14 residues. Germline CDR1 is SQVTM and CDR2 is ANQGSEA. V was clipped by 6 bases and J by 3 bases; unmatched bases: 8.

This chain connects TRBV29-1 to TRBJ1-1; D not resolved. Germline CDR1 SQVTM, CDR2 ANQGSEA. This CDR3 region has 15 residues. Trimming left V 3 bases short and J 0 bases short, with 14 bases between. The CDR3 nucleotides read TGCAGCGTTGATTTGGGCGCTGGGGTGAACACTGAAGCTTTCTTT. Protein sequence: CSVDLGAGVNTEAFF.

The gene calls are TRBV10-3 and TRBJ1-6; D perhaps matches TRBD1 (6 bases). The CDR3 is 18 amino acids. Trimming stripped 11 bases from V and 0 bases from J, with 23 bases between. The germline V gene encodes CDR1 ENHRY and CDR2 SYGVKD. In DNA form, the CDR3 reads TGTGCCTCCAGTGGCGGGGACACCCTCAGCTCCTATAATTCACCCCTCCACTTT. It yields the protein CASSGGDTLSSYNSPLHF.

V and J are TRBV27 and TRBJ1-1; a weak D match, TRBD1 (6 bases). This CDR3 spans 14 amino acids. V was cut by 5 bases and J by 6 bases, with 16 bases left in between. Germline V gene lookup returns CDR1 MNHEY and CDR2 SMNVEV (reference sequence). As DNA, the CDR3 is TGTGCCAGCAGTCCTTACGGGGGGCGGGCTGAAGCTTTCTTT. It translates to CASSPYGGRAEAFF.

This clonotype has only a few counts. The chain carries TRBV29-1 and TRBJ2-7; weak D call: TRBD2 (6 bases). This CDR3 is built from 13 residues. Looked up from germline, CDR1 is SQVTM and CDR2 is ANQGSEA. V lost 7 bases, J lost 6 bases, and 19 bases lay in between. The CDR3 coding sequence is TGCAGCGCGGGAGAATTGGGTTGGAGCGAGCAGTACTTC. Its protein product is CSAGELGWSEQYF.

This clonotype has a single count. CDR3 region: CSARGGGETQYF. The CDR3 bases are TGCAGCGCCCGAGGAGGGGGCGAGACCCAGTACTTC. V and J are TRBV29-1 and TRBJ2-5; possible D gene TRBD1, 7 bases. There are 12 residues in the CDR3. Trimming took off 7 bases at V and 5 bases at J, with 14 bases between the two ends. Germline lookup yields CDR1 SQVTM and CDR2 ANQGSEA.

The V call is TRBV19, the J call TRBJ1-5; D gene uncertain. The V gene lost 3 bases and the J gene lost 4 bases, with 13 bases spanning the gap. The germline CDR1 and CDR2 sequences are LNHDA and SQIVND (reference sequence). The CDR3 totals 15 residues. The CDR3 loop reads CASSISPGPNQPQHF. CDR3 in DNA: TGTGCCAGTAGTATTTCCCCAGGCCCTAATCAGCCCCAGCATTTT.

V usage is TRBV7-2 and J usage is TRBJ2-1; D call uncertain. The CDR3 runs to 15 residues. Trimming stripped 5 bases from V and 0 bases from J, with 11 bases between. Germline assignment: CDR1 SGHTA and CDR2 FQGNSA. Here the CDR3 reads CASSELISSYNEQFF. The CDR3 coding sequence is TGTGCCAGCAGCGAACTAATTAGCTCCTACAATGAGCAGTTCTTC.

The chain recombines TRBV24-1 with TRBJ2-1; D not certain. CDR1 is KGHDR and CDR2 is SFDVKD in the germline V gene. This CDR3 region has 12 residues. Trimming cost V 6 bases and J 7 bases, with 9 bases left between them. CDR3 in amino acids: CATSSRVNEQFF. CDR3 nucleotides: TGTGCCACCAGTAGTCGGGTAAATGAGCAGTTCTTC.

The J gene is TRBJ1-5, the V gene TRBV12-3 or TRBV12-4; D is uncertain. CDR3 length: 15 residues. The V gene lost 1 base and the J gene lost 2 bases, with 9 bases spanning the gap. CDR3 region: CASSLELPRNQPQHF. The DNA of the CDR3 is TGTGCCAGCAGTTTAGAGTTACCACGCAATCAGCCCCAGCATTTT.

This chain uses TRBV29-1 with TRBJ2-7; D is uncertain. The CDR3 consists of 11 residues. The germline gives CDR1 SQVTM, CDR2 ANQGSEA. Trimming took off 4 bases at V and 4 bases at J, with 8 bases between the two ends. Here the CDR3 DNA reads TGCAGCGTTGCGACGCTGTACGAGCAGTACTTC. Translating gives CSVATLYEQYF.

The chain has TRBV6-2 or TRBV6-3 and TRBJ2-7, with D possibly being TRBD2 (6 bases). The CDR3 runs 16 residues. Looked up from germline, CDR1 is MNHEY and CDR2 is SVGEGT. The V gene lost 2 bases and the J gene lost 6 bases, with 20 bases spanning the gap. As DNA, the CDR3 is TGTGCCAGCAGTTACCCCCGAGGGTCGACTAGTAGCGAGCAGTACTTC. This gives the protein CASSYPRGSTSSEQYF.

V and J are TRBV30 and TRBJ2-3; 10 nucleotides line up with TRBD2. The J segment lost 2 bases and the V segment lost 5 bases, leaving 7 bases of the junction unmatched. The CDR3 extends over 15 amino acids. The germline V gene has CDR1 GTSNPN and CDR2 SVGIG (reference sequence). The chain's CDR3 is CAWDWTSGPTDTQYF. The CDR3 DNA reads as TGTGCCTGGGACTGGACTAGCGGTCCCACAGATACGCAGTATTTT.

CDR3 sequence (DNA): TGTGCCAGCAGTTTGGCTGCCGGGACAGGGCACACTGAGCAGTTCTTC. Translating gives CASSLAAGTGHTEQFF. V gene TRBV27 combines with J gene TRBJ2-1; 9 bases are shared with TRBD1. The CDR3 runs to 16 residues. Germline loops: CDR1 MNHEY, CDR2 SMNVEV (reference sequence). V lost 3 bases to trimming and J lost 9 bases; unmatched junction nucleotides: 12.

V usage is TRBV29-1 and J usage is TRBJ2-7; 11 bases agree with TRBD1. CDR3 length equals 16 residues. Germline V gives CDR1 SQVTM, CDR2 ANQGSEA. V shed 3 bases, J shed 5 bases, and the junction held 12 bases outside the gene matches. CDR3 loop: CSVDRRGQGEGNEQYF. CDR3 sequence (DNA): TGCAGCGTTGACCGGAGGGGACAGGGGGAGGGAAACGAGCAGTACTTC.